This note documents a single T cell receptor beta chain sequence. Naive-designated CD8 cells lacked CD45RO, were positively enriched for CCR7, and omitted terminally differentiated effector memory CD45RA+ cells. Profiling relied on immunoSEQ multiplex PCR, and the TCRdb table lists in-frame clones only, not all of them. The sample has around 1.9 million clones; just under 95% are singletons. The trim removed 5 bases at V and 5 bases at J, leaving 20 bases unmatched. The CDR3 runs to 19 residues. The V gene's germline CDR1 is PRHDT and CDR2 FYEKMQ (reference sequence). The sample originates from a study of shared clonotypes between healthy human individuals.

The receptor was isolated from a man aged 18 to 30 in good health. Some clones in this sample may be carry-over from other donors' samples. The chain employs TRBV13 and TRBJ2-2, with 7 bases lining up with TRBD2. The sample consisted of naive CD8+ T cells from PBMCs. CDR3 nucleotide sequence: TGTGCCAGCAGCCCGAGAATAGCCCGTTTTGGGGAGGGGACCGGGGAGCTGTTTTTT. Translating it yields CASSPRIARFGEGTGELFF.